This T cell receptor (beta chain) was captured by sequencing in a study of early T cells in non-severe SARS-CoV-2 infection. Across the study: Unsorted whole-blood RNA was sequenced in bulk, leaving chains unpaired.

General observations from the study: Sequences matched to VDJdb favored anti-spike CD8 responses, while private and CD4 specificities were missed.

The CDR3 runs to 14 residues. Germline values: CDR1 LNHDA, CDR2 SQIVND (reference sequence). The J segment lost 2 bases and the V segment lost 2 bases, leaving 2 bases of the junction unmatched. Unique molecular identifiers were affixed to single, distinct cDNA molecules. TCRdb recomputed calls from the 5' RACE reads with MiXCR, one row per CDR3 protein. The profile shows tens of thousands of distinct CDR3 sequences, over 5% of them singletons. This clonotype was counted ten times or more. Its target is unknown. The chain uses TRBV19 and TRBJ1-1; 7 nucleotides agree with TRBD1. This receptor was identified in an adult who was a healthcare worker with PCR-confirmed SARS-CoV-2 infection or an uninfected control (not recorded which). The sequenced sample was whole blood. CDR3 DNA sequence: TGTGCCAGTAGTATACAGGGGGGCAACACTGAAGCTTTCTTT. This codes for CASSIQGGNTEAFF. Combining the CDR3 with reference TRBV19 and TRBJ1-1 gives the whole variable domain DGGITQSPKYLFRKEGQNVTLSCEQNLNHDAMYWYRQDPGQGLRLIYYSQIVNDFQKGDIAEGYSVSREKKESFPLTVTSAQKNPTAFYLCASSIQGGNTEAFFGQGTRLTVV.